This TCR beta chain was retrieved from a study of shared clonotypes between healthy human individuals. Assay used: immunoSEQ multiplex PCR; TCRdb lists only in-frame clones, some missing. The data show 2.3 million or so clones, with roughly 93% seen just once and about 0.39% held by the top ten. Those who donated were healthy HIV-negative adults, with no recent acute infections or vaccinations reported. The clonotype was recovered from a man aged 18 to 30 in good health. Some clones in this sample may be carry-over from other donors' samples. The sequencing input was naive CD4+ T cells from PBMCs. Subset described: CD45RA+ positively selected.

The CDR3 loop is CASSPSRQGAKAFF. The CDR3 coding sequence is TGTGCCAGCAGTCCCTCCAGGCAGGGGGCGAAGGCTTTCTTT. The chain is built from TRBV27 and TRBJ1-1; 8 nucleotides align to TRBD1. This CDR3 has 14 amino acids. Unmatched junction bases numbered 13, after V lost 5 bases and J lost 11 bases. CDR1 is MNHEY and CDR2 is SMNVEV in the germline V gene (reference sequence).